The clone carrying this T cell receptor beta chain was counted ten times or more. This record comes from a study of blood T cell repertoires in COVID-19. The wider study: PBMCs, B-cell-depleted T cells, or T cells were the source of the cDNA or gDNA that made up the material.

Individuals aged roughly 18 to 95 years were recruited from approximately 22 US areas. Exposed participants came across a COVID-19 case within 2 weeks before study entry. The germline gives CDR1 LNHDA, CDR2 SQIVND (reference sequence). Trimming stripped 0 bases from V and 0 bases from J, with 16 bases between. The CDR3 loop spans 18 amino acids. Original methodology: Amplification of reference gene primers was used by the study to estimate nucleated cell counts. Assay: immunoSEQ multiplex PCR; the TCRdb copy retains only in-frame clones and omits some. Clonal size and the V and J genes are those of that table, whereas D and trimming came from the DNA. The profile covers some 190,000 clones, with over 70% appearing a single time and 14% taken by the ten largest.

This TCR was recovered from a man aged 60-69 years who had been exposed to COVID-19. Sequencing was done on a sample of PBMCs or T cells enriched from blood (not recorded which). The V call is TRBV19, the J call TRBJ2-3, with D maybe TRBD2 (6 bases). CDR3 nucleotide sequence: TGTGCCAGTAGTATAGACGAGATCGGGAGTCCCAGCACAGATACGCAGTATTTT. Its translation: CASSIDEIGSPSTDTQYF. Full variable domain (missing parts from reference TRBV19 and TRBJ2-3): DGGITQSPKYLFRKEGQNVTLSCEQNLNHDAMYWYRQDPGQGLRLIYYSQIVNDFQKGDIAEGYSVSREKKESFPLTVTSAQKNPTAFYLCASSIDEIGSPSTDTQYFGPGTRLTVL.